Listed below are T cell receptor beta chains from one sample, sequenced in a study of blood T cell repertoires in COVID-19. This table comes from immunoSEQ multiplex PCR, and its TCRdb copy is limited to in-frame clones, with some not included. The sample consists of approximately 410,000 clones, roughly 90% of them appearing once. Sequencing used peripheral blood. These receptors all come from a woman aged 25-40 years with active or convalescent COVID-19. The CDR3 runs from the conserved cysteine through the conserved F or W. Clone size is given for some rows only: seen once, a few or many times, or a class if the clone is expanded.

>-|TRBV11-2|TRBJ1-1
CASSSQGLNTEAFF
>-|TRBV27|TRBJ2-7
CASSSLRGSGTNYEQYF
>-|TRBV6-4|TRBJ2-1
CASSVTGTSGNEQFF
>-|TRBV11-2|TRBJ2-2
CASSLIPASGTGELFF
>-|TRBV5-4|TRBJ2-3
CASSSPLAGASDTQYF
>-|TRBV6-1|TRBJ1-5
CASSEGAGGLQPQHF
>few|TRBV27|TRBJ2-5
CASSLGTGGKTQYF
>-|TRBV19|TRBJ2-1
CASSIDGTSGRNEQFF
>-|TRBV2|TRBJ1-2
CASNTFTVNYGYTF
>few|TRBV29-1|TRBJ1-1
CSGNRGGNTEAFF
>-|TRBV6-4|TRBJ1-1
CASSAAGGKVNTEAFF
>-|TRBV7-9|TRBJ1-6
CASSLDPGTYSYNSPLHF
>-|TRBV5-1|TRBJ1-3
CASSSSGQGGNTIYF
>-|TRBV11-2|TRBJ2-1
CASNGIEQFF
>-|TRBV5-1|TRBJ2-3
CASSLGLAGGDTQYF
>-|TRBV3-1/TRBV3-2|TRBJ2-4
CASSQERIGQHKNIQYF
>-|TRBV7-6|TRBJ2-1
CASSLGGGGFNEQFF
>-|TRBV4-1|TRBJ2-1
CASSQEMLPGSVSSYNEQFF
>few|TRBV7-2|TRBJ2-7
CASSSGQGAYEQYF
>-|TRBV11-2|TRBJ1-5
CASSQTSNQPQHF
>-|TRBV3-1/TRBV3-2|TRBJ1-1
CASSARPGSEAFF